In its sample, the clone carrying this T cell receptor beta chain was seen once. Its antigen is not identified. These data belong to a study of regulatory dendritic cells for organ transplantation. About the study: Regulatory dendritic cells were monocyte-derived, receiving vitamin D3 on days 0 and 4 and IL-10 on day 4. Findings and limits, study-wide: Considerable individual heterogeneity was seen in alloreactive memory CD8+ T cells. Mature dendritic cells appeared to drive more memory CD8+ clonal expansion than regulatory ones. Memory T cells were less diverse than naive, with memory CD8+ most oligoclonal.

J gave up 4 bases and V 0 bases, and 5 bases lay outside the gene matches. From germline, CDR1 is MGHRA and CDR2 YSYEKL. The CDR3 is made up of 16 amino acids. CFSE-labeled sorted T cells met regulatory or mature dendritic cells for approximately 5 days. Assay: immunoSEQ multiplex PCR; the TCRdb copy retains only in-frame clones and omits some. Counted here are approximately 22,000 clones, less than 90% occurring once; the ten biggest clones make up 0.26%. V and J are TRBV4-1 and TRBJ2-1; 8 bases map to TRBD2. The sequenced sample consisted of naive CD4+ T cells from blood cultured with dendritic cells. The subset here: CD45RA+ naive T cells. This clonotype was obtained from a human donor in good health. In DNA form, the CDR3 reads TGCGCCAGCAGCCAAGATGGGCGGGGGGTTTACAATGAGCAGTTCTTC. It specifies CASSQDGRGVYNEQFF.